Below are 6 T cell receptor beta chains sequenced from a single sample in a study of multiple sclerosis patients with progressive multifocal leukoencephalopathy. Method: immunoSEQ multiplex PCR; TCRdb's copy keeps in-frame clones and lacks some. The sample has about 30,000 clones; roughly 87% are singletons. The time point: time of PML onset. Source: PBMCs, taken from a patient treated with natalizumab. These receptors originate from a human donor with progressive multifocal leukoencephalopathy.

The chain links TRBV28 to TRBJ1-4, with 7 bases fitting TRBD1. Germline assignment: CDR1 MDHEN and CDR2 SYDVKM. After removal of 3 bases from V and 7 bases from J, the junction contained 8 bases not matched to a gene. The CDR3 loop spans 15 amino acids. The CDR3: CASSFPRQGGEKLFF. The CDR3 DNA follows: TGTGCCAGCAGTTTCCCGCGACAGGGAGGTGAAAAACTGTTTTTT. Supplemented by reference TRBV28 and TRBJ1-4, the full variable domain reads DVKVTQSSRYLVKRTGEKVFLECVQDMDHENMFWYRQDPGLGLRLIYFSYDVKMKEKGDIPEGYSVSREKKERFSLILESASTNQTSMYLCASSFPRQGGEKLFFGSGTQLSVL.

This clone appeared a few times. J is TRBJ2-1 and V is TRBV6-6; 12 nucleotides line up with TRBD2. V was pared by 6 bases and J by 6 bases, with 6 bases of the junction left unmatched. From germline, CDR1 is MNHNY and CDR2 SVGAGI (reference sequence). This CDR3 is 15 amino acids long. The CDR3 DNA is TGTGCCAGCAGCCTAGCGGGAGGGGGGAGCAATGAGCAGTTCTTC. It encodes CASSLAGGGSNEQFF.

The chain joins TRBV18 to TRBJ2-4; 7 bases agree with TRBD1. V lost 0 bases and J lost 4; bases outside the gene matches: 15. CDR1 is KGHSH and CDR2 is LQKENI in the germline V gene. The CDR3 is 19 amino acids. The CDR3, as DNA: TGTGCCAGCTCACCACCGCGGACCCCTCATCCGGGACAGAAAAACATTCAGTACTTC. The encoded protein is CASSPPRTPHPGQKNIQYF.

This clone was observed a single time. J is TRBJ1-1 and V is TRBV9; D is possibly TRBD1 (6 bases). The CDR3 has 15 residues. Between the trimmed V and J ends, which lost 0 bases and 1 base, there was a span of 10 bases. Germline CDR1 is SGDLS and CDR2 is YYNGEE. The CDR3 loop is CASSVVQGSNTEAFF. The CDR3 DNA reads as TGTGCCAGCAGCGTAGTACAGGGATCGAACACTGAAGCTTTCTTT. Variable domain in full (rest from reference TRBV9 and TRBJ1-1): DSGVTQTPKHLITATGQRVTLRCSPRSGDLSVYWYQQSLDQGLQFLIQYYNGEERAKGNILERFSAQQFPDLHSELNLSSLELGDSALYFCASSVVQGSNTEAFFGQGTRLTVV.

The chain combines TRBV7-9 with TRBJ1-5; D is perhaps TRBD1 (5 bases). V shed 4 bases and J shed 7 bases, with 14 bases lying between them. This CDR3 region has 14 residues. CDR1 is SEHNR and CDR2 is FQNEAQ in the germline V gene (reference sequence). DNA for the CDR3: TGTGCCAGCAGCTCTACCCGGGGGTTACAGCCCCAGCATTTT. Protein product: CASSSTRGLQPQHF.

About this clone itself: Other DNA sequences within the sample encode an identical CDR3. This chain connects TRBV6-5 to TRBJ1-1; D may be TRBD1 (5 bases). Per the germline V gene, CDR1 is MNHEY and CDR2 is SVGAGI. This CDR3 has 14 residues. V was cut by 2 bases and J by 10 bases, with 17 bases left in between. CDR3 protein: CASSYDGQGWGAFF. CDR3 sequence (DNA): TGTGCCAGCAGTTACGACGGGCAGGGATGGGGAGCTTTCTTT.